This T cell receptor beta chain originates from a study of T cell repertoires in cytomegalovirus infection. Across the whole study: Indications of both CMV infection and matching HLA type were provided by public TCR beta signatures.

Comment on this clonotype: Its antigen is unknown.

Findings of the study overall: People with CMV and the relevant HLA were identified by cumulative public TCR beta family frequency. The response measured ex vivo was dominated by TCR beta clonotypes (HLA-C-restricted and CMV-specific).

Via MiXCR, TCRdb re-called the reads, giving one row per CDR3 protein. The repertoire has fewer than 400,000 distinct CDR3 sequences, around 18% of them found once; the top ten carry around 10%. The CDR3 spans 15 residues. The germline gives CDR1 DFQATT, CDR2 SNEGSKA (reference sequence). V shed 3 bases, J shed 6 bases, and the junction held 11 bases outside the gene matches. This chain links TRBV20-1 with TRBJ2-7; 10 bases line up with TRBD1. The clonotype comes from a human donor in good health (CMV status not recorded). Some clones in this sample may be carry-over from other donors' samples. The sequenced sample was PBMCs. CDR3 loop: CSARTSGTGVGEQYF. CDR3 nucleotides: TGCAGTGCTAGGACCTCCGGGACAGGGGTTGGCGAGCAGTACTTC.